This TCR beta chain was found in a study of cytomegalovirus exposure and HLA in healthy donors. Whole-study results and caveats: The HLA-A and HLA-B alleles of most subjects were reportedly predicted accurately from TCR beta sequences. Relative to the approximately 680-donor mean, N-insertions were reportedly fewer in an Asian-associated ancestry cluster in a later analysis.

Participants comprised healthy donors of bone marrow. The PCR used 60 Vbeta and 13 Jbeta primers. Clones were read by immunoSEQ multiplex PCR, and TCRdb kept only the in-frame ones, dropping some. The sample data list 150,000 to 200,000 clones. V lost 8 bases and J lost 0, with 17 bases in between. Germline V CDR1 and CDR2: LNHDA, SQIVND (reference sequence). The CDR3 spans 16 residues. As for this clone: Antigen: not known.

Material for sequencing was PBMCs. This sequence was found in a man younger than 45 in good health and CMV-seronegative. V is TRBV19 and J is TRBJ1-5; D possibly corresponds to TRBD1 (5 bases). The CDR3 DNA reads as TGTGCCAGTCTCGTGACGGGGGGGGATAGCAATCAGCCCCAGCATTTT. Residues: CASLVTGGDSNQPQHF. Combining the CDR3 with reference TRBV19 and TRBJ1-5 gives the whole variable domain DGGITQSPKYLFRKEGQNVTLSCEQNLNHDAMYWYRQDPGQGLRLIYYSQIVNDFQKGDIAEGYSVSREKKESFPLTVTSAQKNPTAFYLCASLVTGGDSNQPQHFGDGTRLSIL.